One sample yielded the 27 T cell receptor beta chains listed below, sequenced in a study of identical twins. TCRdb used MiXCR to reprocess the 5' RACE reads, holding one entry per CDR3 protein. In the table there are around 1.7 million distinct CDR3 sequences, around a third of which are singletons. The sequenced sample consisted of cord blood. These receptors were taken from a newborn girl in good health.

This clonotype was seen many times. V is TRBV6-2 or TRBV6-3 and J is TRBJ1-2; D is perhaps TRBD1 (6 bases). The CDR3 consists of 15 residues. Per the germline V gene, CDR1 is MNHEY and CDR2 is SVGEGT. The V end was cut by 5 bases, the J end by 4 bases, with 17 bases between. CDR3 DNA sequence: TGTGCCAGCAGTCGGAACAGGGAGAAGAGCTATGGCTACACCTTC. It yields the protein CASSRNREKSYGYTF.

This clonotype is a singleton in its sample. This chain connects TRBV20-1 to TRBJ2-7; possibly TRBD2 for D (5 bases). V gave up 0 bases and J gave up 0 bases, with 15 bases separating them. CDR1 is DFQATT, CDR2 SNEGSKA, per germline (reference sequence). The CDR3 consists of 16 residues. The CDR3 region is CSARDAGGPPSYEQYF. In nucleotides, the CDR3 is TGCAGTGCTAGAGATGCTGGCGGGCCTCCCTCCTACGAGCAGTACTTC.

This chain joins TRBV28 and TRBJ1-3; 7 bases match TRBD1. This CDR3 spans 15 amino acids. Germline CDR1 reads MDHEN; CDR2 reads SYDVKM. Losses at the gene ends were 5 bases for V and 4 bases for J; bases not matched to a gene: 8. The CDR3 nucleotides read TGTGCCAGCAGTCCACCGACAGGGATAGGAAACACCATATATTTT. It encodes CASSPPTGIGNTIYF.

CDR3 sequence: CASSSTEGHGTQYF. The CDR3, as DNA: TGTGCCAGCAGTTCCACGGAGGGGCACGGGACCCAGTACTTC. The rearrangement links TRBV6-6 to TRBJ2-5; possibly TRBD2 for D (6 bases). CDR1 and CDR2 (germline): MNHNY, SVGAGI (reference sequence). The V gene lost 4 bases and the J gene lost 7 bases, with 16 bases spanning the gap. The CDR3 runs to 14 residues.

The DNA of the CDR3 is TGTGCCAGCAGTTTAGCAGGTTACTCTGGAAACACCATATATTTT. This gives the protein CASSLAGYSGNTIYF. The chain carries TRBV12-3 or TRBV12-4 and TRBJ1-3; D remains unclear. The CDR3 is made up of 15 amino acids. V lost 0 bases to trimming and J lost 0 bases, with 6 bases between them.

This clonotype was counted between two and nine times. CDR3 bases: TGTGCCACCAGTCCCCTACGGACTAGCACAGATACGCAGTATTTT. Its protein product is CATSPLRTSTDTQYF. The J gene is TRBJ2-3, the V gene TRBV24-1; D may be TRBD2 (5 bases). Per the germline V gene, CDR1 is KGHDR and CDR2 is SFDVKD. Trimming cost V 6 bases and J 0 bases, with 12 bases left between them. The CDR3 has 15 amino acids.

This clonotype occurred a few times. The V call is TRBV9, the J call TRBJ2-1; D might be TRBD1 or TRBD2, each matching 5 bases. Germline V lookup: CDR1 SGDLS, CDR2 YYNGEE. Deletions cut 0 bases from V and 7 bases from J, with 11 bases between. CDR3 length equals 14 residues. The CDR3 DNA follows: TGTGCCAGCAGCGTAGGGGGCGGGCGAAATGAGCAGTTCTTC. Amino acids: CASSVGGGRNEQFF.

Regarding this clonotype: At one end the junction does not follow the germline gene, possibly because of a read error. The rearrangement joins TRBV6-6 to TRBJ1-5; a possible D gene is TRBD1 (6 bases). Germline CDR1 MNHNY, CDR2 SVGAGI (reference sequence). This CDR3 has 15 amino acids. For the CDR3, the DNA is TGTGCCAGCGGCCCAAAGGGGGGGAGTAATCAGCCCCGGCATTTT. Translating gives CASGPKGGSNQPRHF.

The V call is TRBV20-1, the J call TRBJ1-5; D possibly corresponds to TRBD1 (6 bases). The CDR3 runs 14 residues. Deletions cut 2 bases from V and 1 base from J, with 9 bases between. Germline values: CDR1 DFQATT, CDR2 SNEGSKA (reference sequence). CDR3 sequence reads: CSARTGKSNQPQHF. The CDR3 DNA is TGCAGTGCTAGAACAGGGAAGAGCAATCAGCCCCAGCATTTT.

Comments on this clonotype: It may be a read error: a sequence one base away is much more abundant. V usage is TRBV12-3 or TRBV12-4 and J usage is TRBJ2-7, with unresolved D. The CDR3 extends over 13 amino acids. CDR3 in amino acids: CASGFLTTYEQYF. CDR3 sequence (DNA): TGTGCCAGCGGTTTCCTTACCACCTACGAGCAGTACTTC.

This clonotype was observed at least ten times. The V and J genes are TRBV15 and TRBJ2-3; D is undetermined. V was trimmed by 0 bases and J by 2 bases, leaving 3 bases between them. Germline loops: CDR1 LNHNV, CDR2 YYDKDF (reference sequence). The CDR3 extends over 13 amino acids. CDR3 DNA: TGTGCCACCAGCAGAGATCTCACAGATACGCAGTATTTT. Translated, it gives CATSRDLTDTQYF.

This chain joins TRBV5-1 and TRBJ1-2; 7 positions agree with TRBD1. V lost 3 bases and J lost 4; bases outside the gene matches: 9. This CDR3 is 15 amino acids long. Germline CDR1 is SGHRS and CDR2 is YFSETQ. In DNA form, the CDR3 reads TGCGCCAGCAGCTCGACAGGGAGGAATGTCTATGGCTACACCTTC. This codes for CASSSTGRNVYGYTF.

This clonotype was detected a few times. The rearrangement joins TRBV12-3 or TRBV12-4 to TRBJ2-2; 11 bases line up with TRBD1. Trimming cost V 3 bases and J 3 bases; bases outside gene matches: 3. There are 16 residues in the CDR3. CDR3 sequence: CASSFGQGAYTGELFF. The CDR3 region has the DNA TGTGCCAGCAGTTTCGGACAGGGGGCCTACACCGGGGAGCTGTTTTTT.

The rearrangement links TRBV20-1 to TRBJ1-2; no clear D gene. V shed 5 bases and J shed 2 bases, with 12 bases lying between them. CDR3 length: 13 residues. The V gene's germline CDR1 is DFQATT and CDR2 SNEGSKA (reference sequence). DNA of the CDR3: TGCAGTGCTCACGTTACGGGGAACTATGGCTACACCTTC. Amino acid sequence: CSAHVTGNYGYTF.

This sequence joins TRBV3-1 and TRBJ2-7; D not resolved. The CDR3 extends over 13 amino acids. CDR1 is LGHDT, CDR2 YNNKEL, per germline (reference sequence). V lost 2 bases and J lost 7, with 12 bases in between. The CDR3 loop is CASSQSHFTEQYF. The CDR3 DNA follows: TGTGCCAGCAGCCAATCTCACTTTACAGAGCAGTACTTC.

CDR3 sequence reads: CSVGGRTKNIQYF. Written as DNA, the CDR3 is TGCAGCGTTGGGGGGAGGACCAAAAACATTCAGTACTTC. The V and J genes are TRBV29-1 and TRBJ2-4, with D perhaps matching TRBD2 (6 bases). From germline, CDR1 is SQVTM and CDR2 ANQGSEA. The CDR3 length is 13 residues. Trimming took 4 bases from V and 2 from J, leaving 9 bases between them.

This clonotype was seen only a few times. The chain links TRBV9 to TRBJ2-3; D may be TRBD2 (7 bases). The V end was cut by 4 bases, the J end by 4 bases, with 16 bases between. This CDR3 has 15 residues. CDR1 and CDR2 from the germline V gene are SGDLS and YYNGEE. The CDR3 DNA follows: TGTGCCAGCAGCCCAGCCCGGGGGGCCTCAGATACGCAGTATTTT. Translating gives CASSPARGASDTQYF.

A few counts support this clonotype. The CDR3 here is CASRRQGGDEKLFF. CDR3 bases: TGTGCCAGCAGAAGACAGGGTGGTGATGAAAAACTGTTTTTT. The rearrangement joins TRBV6-5 to TRBJ1-4; 7 bases match TRBD1. Germline V gene data show CDR1 as MNHEY and CDR2 as SVGAGI. With 6 bases clipped from V and 6 bases from J, the junction kept 7 bases outside the gene matches. The CDR3 contains 14 residues.

The chain carries TRBV5-1 and TRBJ2-7, with 8 bases that match TRBD1. The V and J ends lost 0 bases and 4 bases, in that order; junction bases with no gene match: 12. The CDR3 is made up of 17 amino acids. Germline V gene sequence: CDR1 SGHRS, CDR2 YFSETQ. The CDR3 DNA sequence: TGCGCCAGCAGCTTGGTACCGGCGGACAGGGCAGTATACGAGCAGTACTTC. Translation gives CASSLVPADRAVYEQYF. Using reference TRBV5-1 and TRBJ2-7 for the parts outside the CDR3, the full variable domain is KAGVTQTPRYLIKTRGQQVTLSCSPISGHRSVSWYQQTPGQGLQFLFEYFSETQRNKGNFPGRFSGRQFSNSRSEMNVSTLELGDSALYLCASSLVPADRAVYEQYFGPGTRLTVT.

This clonotype was detected only a few times. This chain uses TRBV7-9 with TRBJ2-1; TRBD2 agrees at 7 bases. The CDR3 extends over 15 amino acids. In germline, CDR1 is SEHNR, CDR2 FQNEAQ (reference sequence). V shed 5 bases, J shed 6 bases, and the junction held 10 bases outside the gene matches. The CDR3 DNA is TGTGCCAGCAGCCGAACTAGCGCTACTGTCAATGAGCAGTTCTTC. It specifies CASSRTSATVNEQFF. The full variable domain, with the rest looked up from reference TRBV7-9 and TRBJ2-1, is DTGVSQNPRHKITKRGQNVTFRCDPISEHNRLYWYRQTLGQGPEFLTYFQNEAQLEKSRLLSDRFSAERPKGSFSTLEIQRTEQGDSAMYLCASSRTSATVNEQFFGPGTRLTVL.

This clonotype was detected only a few times. The V call is TRBV20-1, the J call TRBJ2-7; 10 nucleotides match TRBD2. The germline V gene has CDR1 DFQATT and CDR2 SNEGSKA (reference sequence). Unmatched junction bases numbered 4, after V lost 5 bases and J lost 3 bases. There are 13 residues in the CDR3. This CDR3 reads CSASGTSVYEQYF. The CDR3, as DNA: TGCAGTGCTTCCGGGACTAGCGTCTACGAGCAGTACTTC.

The rearrangement links TRBV7-2 to TRBJ2-1; D is tentatively TRBD1 or TRBD2 (5 bases each). The V end was cut by 1 base, the J end by 3 bases, with 19 bases between. CDR1 and CDR2 (germline): SGHTA, FQGNSA. The CDR3 has 18 amino acids. CDR3 in DNA: TGTGCCAGCAGCTTAGTAGGGATTGGGACCGCTCTCTACAATGAGCAGTTCTTC. It translates to CASSLVGIGTALYNEQFF.

This clonotype turned up a few times. V and J are TRBV5-5 and TRBJ2-3; no clear D. V lost 3 bases, J lost 2 bases, and 10 bases lay in between. The germline CDR1 and CDR2 sequences are SGHKS and YYEKEE (reference sequence). This CDR3 is built from 14 residues. The CDR3 DNA reads as TGTGCCAGCAGCTGGATGGGTCACACAGATACGCAGTATTTT. It specifies CASSWMGHTDTQYF.

The chain has TRBV2 and TRBJ2-5; 10 nucleotides line up with TRBD1. In germline, CDR1 is SNHLY, CDR2 FYNNEI. After removal of 4 bases from V and 4 bases from J, the junction contained 0 bases not matched to a gene. This CDR3 has 13 residues. The CDR3 DNA follows: TGTGCCAGCAGTGGGGACAGGGGAGAGACCCAGTACTTC. This encodes CASSGDRGETQYF.

V is TRBV20-1 and J is TRBJ2-5; possible D gene TRBD2, 7 bases. CDR1 is DFQATT and CDR2 is SNEGSKA in the germline V gene (reference sequence). This CDR3 spans 13 amino acids. The CDR3 spells CSAGGGGGKTQYF. The DNA of the CDR3 is TGCAGCGCTGGCGGGGGCGGGGGAAAGACCCAGTACTTC.

This clonotype turned up a few times. The J gene is TRBJ1-1, the V gene TRBV7-2; D gene ambiguous. This CDR3 spans 17 amino acids. Germline CDR1 reads SGHTA; CDR2 reads FQGNSA. V lost 1 base and J 0 bases, leaving 15 bases between the germline ends. This chain's CDR3 is CASSLESFGTLNTEAFF. The CDR3, as DNA: TGTGCCAGCAGCTTAGAATCGTTTGGCACTTTGAACACTGAAGCTTTCTTT.

The rearrangement uses TRBV20-1 and TRBJ2-2; 7 bases fit TRBD1. CDR1 and CDR2 (germline): DFQATT, SNEGSKA (reference sequence). Trimming cost V 2 bases and J 1 base; bases outside gene matches: 1. The CDR3 is 14 amino acids. The CDR3 region is CSARNRGNTGELFF. The DNA of the CDR3 is TGCAGTGCTAGAAACAGGGGGAACACCGGGGAGCTGTTTTTT.